The T cell receptor (beta chain) described here comes from a study of read filtering for tumor transcriptome and immune sequencing (dated by TCRdb to 2019 to 2021). Concerning the study at large: Of the patients in the cohort, approximately 16 were male and around 14 were female, and their mean age was about 72 years, with a range of about 47 to 80. By revised international staging, about 8 patients were R-ISS I, approximately 15 were R-ISS II and over 5 were R-ISS III. After DNase treatment, whole-transcriptome libraries were prepared with the TruSeq RNA Access Library Prep Kit. TCR-region mapped reads per sample ranged from about 3.5 to 10.27 million with IR-seq versus only about 75 to 1,400 with RNA-seq. The study compared TCR repertoires from targeted immune repertoire sequencing and bulk whole-transcriptome sequencing run on the same bone marrow samples. One of the main goals was to work out a read-filtering strategy for immune repertoire data, in particular whether clonotypes backed by only a single read should be removed.

Every patient had bone marrow sampled at the time of active disease. Bone marrow mononuclear cells were isolated by Ficoll-Hypaque density gradient centrifugation. Myeloma plasma cells were removed and CD138-negative cells were collected by negative selection after labeling with CD138 magnetic microbeads on a MACS separator. Flow cytometry with CD138 antibodies on an Attune NxT was used to check how pure the isolated cells were. TRIzol reagent was used to extract total RNA, and a NanoDrop spectrophotometer was used to quantify the extracted RNA. Paired RNA-seq and IR-seq were performed on each patient's CD138-negative bone marrow sample. The V end loses 4 bases and the J end loses 7 bases, and a stretch of 17 bases separates them. The CDR3 spans 14 residues, from the cysteine through the phenylalanine. Only the CDR3 part of the read is kept: 42 bases, read in frame from the first base. The germline V gene supplies CDR1 SGHRS and CDR2 YFSETQ.

General findings and caveats noted by the study authors: Single-read clonotypes made up around 86% of clonotypes but only about 4% of total reads in IR-seq, compared with about 69% of clonotypes and 44.6% of reads in RNA-seq. Clonotypes were captured by IR-seq at much higher depth and more reliably than by RNA-seq, and smaller IR-seq throughput was sufficient for identification of most shared clonotypes. The sorted CD138-negative fraction was not purified T cells but a mixed bone marrow immune population. Removing single-read clonotypes increased the correlation between IR-seq and RNA-seq shared clonotype proportions.

TCR libraries were constructed from 400 to 500 ng RNA using the Immunoverse kit, and molecular barcoded adaptors covering alpha/delta and beta/gamma chains were employed. The same RNA used for transcriptome sequencing was used for TCR library preparation. Sequencing of the TCR libraries was done on an Illumina HiSeq 4000 with 2 x 150 cycles. The paper's data handling went like this. MiXCR aligned TCR reads to human V, D, J and C references and assembled the aligned reads into CDR3 clonotypes, with quality filtering and error correction included. The tcR package in R was used for analysis of clonotype counts and gene usage diversity. Raw mapping reads were checked after the RNA-seq reads had been mapped by STAR aligner version 2.5.3a onto the human GRCh37 genome. To test the effect of sequencing depth on detected clonotypes, IR-seq fastq files were randomly downsampled using Seqtk 1.3. The public reads were reanalyzed by TCRdb: fastp trimming at Q25, MiXCR alignment, in-frame beta chains only. Duplicate CDR3 protein sequences are folded into a single record with the most common DNA and genes. The V and J calls were determined by TCRdb, not by the authors. The sample profile shows about 90,000 distinct CDR3 sequences; roughly an eighth of them were found once. More than 13% of the sample is in the top ten clones.

This clonotype was seen many times. It lacks a known antigen. Base qualities were left out, and no much larger clone turns up one base away. This sequence originates from a donor aged 40 or older with multiple myeloma. Sequenced: a population of CD138-negative cells sorted from bone marrow. Taken with the paper, the label for cell subset or site translates to: bone marrow mononuclear cells depleted of CD138+ plasma/myeloma cells by negative magnetic selection. Here the chain combines TRBV5-1 and TRBJ2-5; tentative D gene TRBD2, with 6 bases matching. The CDR3 region reads CASSPGLESGTQYF. The nucleotides are TGCGCCAGCAGCCCGGGACTGGAAAGCGGGACCCAGTACTTC.